Given below is one TCR beta chain in context. Its specificity is unknown. The data originate from a study of T cell repertoires in cytomegalovirus infection. Study in general: CMV epitopes that were recently identified and HLA-C-restricted were used alongside well-studied HLA-B-restricted ones. Carrying CMV and the relevant HLA type showed in public TCR beta signatures.

Via MiXCR, TCRdb re-called the reads, giving one row per CDR3 protein. Among around 570,000 distinct CDR3 sequences listed, roughly 42% were seen once. General study points: HLA-C-restricted CMV clonotypes gave the most frequent clonotype in two of eight donors.

The specimen was cultured PBMCs, collected from culture after CMV antigen stimulation. This sequence originates from a human donor in good health (CMV status not recorded). Some clones in this sample may be carry-over from other donors' samples.

The CDR3 reads CASSREGKGNTIYF. The CDR3 coding sequence is TGTGCCAGCAGCCGAGAGGGAAAAGGAAACACCATATATTTT. This sequence joins TRBV7-8 and TRBJ1-3; D not certain. The CDR3 runs 14 residues. Trimming took 5 bases from V and 4 from J, leaving 12 bases between them. The germline V gene has CDR1 SGHVS and CDR2 FQNEAQ.